The 6 T cell receptor beta chains given below trace back to one sample, sequenced in a study of T-cell memory formation after mild COVID-19. TCRdb processed the 5' RACE reads anew with MiXCR; each CDR3 protein has one entry. The sample holds 140,000 to 150,000 distinct CDR3 sequences, 15% to 20% seen once. Sequencing was performed on PBMCs or a T cell subset sorted from them (not recorded which). These receptors all stem from an adult woman who had mild COVID-19 (a few samples of this study predate the infection). Cell type and time point are not known.

This clonotype was seen a handful of times. The chain carries TRBV7-2 and TRBJ2-3; 14 nucleotides match TRBD2. This CDR3 is 16 amino acids long. Losses at the gene ends were 5 bases for V and 2 bases for J; bases not matched to a gene: 3. Germline CDR1 SGHTA, CDR2 FQGNSA. The DNA of the CDR3 is TGTGCCAGCAGCACGGGACTAGCGGGGGCCACAGATACGCAGTATTTT. This translates into CASSTGLAGATDTQYF.

This clonotype showed up just a few times. V and J are TRBV10-3 and TRBJ2-3; D gene ambiguous. In germline, CDR1 is ENHRY, CDR2 SYGVKD. There are 12 residues in the CDR3. V lost 0 bases and J 5 bases, leaving 3 bases between the germline ends. CDR3 in amino acids: CAISESGDTQYF. DNA for the CDR3: TGTGCCATCAGTGAGTCGGGAGATACGCAGTATTTT.

This clonotype appeared a few times. The chain carries TRBV7-9 and TRBJ2-3, with 10 positions matching TRBD2. The V and J ends lost 4 bases and 0 bases, in that order; junction bases with no gene match: 4. There are 16 residues in the CDR3. Germline CDR1 reads SEHNR; CDR2 reads FQNEAQ (reference sequence). CDR3 DNA sequence: TGTGCCAGCAGCTCGTTACTAGCGGGGAGCACAGATACGCAGTATTTT. Amino acid sequence: CASSSLLAGSTDTQYF.

The chain employs TRBV18 and TRBJ2-5, with 7 bases fitting TRBD2. Per the germline V gene, CDR1 is KGHSH and CDR2 is LQKENI. V lost 6 bases to trimming and J lost 2 bases; unmatched junction nucleotides: 3. There are 13 residues in the CDR3. CDR3 in DNA: TGTGCCAGCTCCGCGGGACTACAAGAGACCCAGTACTTC. Translation: CASSAGLQETQYF.

The gene calls are TRBV7-8 and TRBJ2-1; D call uncertain. Trimming removed 6 bases from V and 4 bases from J, with 7 bases in between. This CDR3 is built from 12 residues. Germline V gene data show CDR1 as SGHVS and CDR2 as FQNEAQ. CDR3: CASSTSYNEQFF. The CDR3 bases are TGTGCCAGCAGTACCTCGTACAATGAGCAGTTCTTC.

This clonotype turned up a few times. J is TRBJ2-7 and V is TRBV20-1; D is perhaps TRBD2 (5 bases). This CDR3 contains 15 residues. Germline assignment: CDR1 DFQATT and CDR2 SNEGSKA (reference sequence). Between the trimmed V and J ends, which lost 0 bases and 5 bases, there was a span of 17 bases. CDR3 sequence: CSARDAARRDDEQYF. The CDR3 nucleotides are TGCAGTGCTAGAGATGCAGCCCGCCGGGATGACGAGCAGTACTTC.